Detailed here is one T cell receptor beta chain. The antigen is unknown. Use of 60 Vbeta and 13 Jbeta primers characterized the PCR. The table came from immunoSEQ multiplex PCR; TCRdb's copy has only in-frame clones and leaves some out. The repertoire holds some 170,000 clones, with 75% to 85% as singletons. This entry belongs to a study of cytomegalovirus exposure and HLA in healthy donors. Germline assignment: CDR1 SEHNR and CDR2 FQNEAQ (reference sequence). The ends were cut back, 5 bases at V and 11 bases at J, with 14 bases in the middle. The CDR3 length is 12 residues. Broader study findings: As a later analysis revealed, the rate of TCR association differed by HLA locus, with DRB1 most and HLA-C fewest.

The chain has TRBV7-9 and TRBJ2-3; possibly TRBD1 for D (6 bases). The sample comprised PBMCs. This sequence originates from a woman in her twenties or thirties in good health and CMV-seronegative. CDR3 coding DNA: TGTGCCAGCAGCCCAGGGGAGATTCGGCAGTATTTT. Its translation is CASSPGEIRQYF.